A single sample is the source of the 6 T cell receptor beta chains below, sequenced in a study of pediatric ulcerative colitis. The assay was immunoSEQ multiplex PCR, and TCRdb's table has in-frame clones only and misses some. The data hold about 32,000 clones, with roughly four fifths observed a single time. Sequences were obtained from blood. These receptors all stem from a boy aged 5-17 years with severe ulcerative colitis.

This clone was found once. The chain joins TRBV27 to TRBJ2-7; no reliable D call. Germline V gene lookup returns CDR1 MNHEY and CDR2 SMNVEV (reference sequence). This CDR3 is 13 amino acids long. V lost 6 bases, J lost 0 bases, and 9 bases lay in between. The CDR3 region has the DNA TGTGCCAGCAGGCCGGGCGGCTCCTACGAGCAGTACTTC. Protein product: CASRPGGSYEQYF.

This chain connects TRBV7-9 to TRBJ1-2; D gene uncertain. The CDR3 contains 11 residues. V was trimmed by 5 bases and J by 8 bases, leaving 9 bases between them. Germline V lookup: CDR1 SEHNR, CDR2 FQNEAQ (reference sequence). In DNA, the CDR3 is TGTGCCAGCAGCCTCCTGGCGGGCTACACCTTC. Translated: CASSLLAGYTF.

In this sample, this clone turned up once. The chain joins TRBV6-1 to TRBJ1-5, with a possible D match to TRBD1 (5 bases). This CDR3 is 12 amino acids long. In germline, CDR1 is MNHNS, CDR2 SASEGT. Between the trimmed V and J ends, which lost 4 bases and 6 bases, there was a span of 7 bases. The CDR3 reads CASSVGGQPQHF. The CDR3 nucleotides read TGTGCCAGCAGTGTCGGGGGTCAGCCCCAGCATTTT.

The chain combines TRBV9 with TRBJ2-1; 12 nucleotides match TRBD2. With 3 bases clipped from V and 3 bases from J, the junction kept 1 base outside the gene matches. This CDR3 comprises 15 residues. Germline CDR1 is SGDLS and CDR2 is YYNGEE. The CDR3 bases are TGTGCCAGCAGCGGACTAGCGGGGGACTACAATGAGCAGTTCTTC. Its translation: CASSGLAGDYNEQFF.

The rearrangement uses TRBV19 and TRBJ2-6; 9 nucleotides agree with TRBD1. The ends lost 3 bases at V and 0 bases at J; junction bases unmatched: 3. CDR3 length equals 17 residues. The germline V gene encodes CDR1 LNHDA and CDR2 SQIVND (reference sequence). Here the CDR3 reads CASSMRQGDSGANVLTF. The CDR3 coding sequence is TGTGCCAGTAGTATGCGACAGGGGGACTCTGGGGCCAACGTCCTGACTTTC.

CDR3 in amino acids: CASSGGSSYEQYF. The CDR3, as DNA: TGTGCCAGCAGCGGGGGAAGCTCCTACGAGCAGTACTTC. V gene TRBV13 combines with J gene TRBJ2-7; D may be TRBD1 or TRBD2 (5 bases each). CDR1 and CDR2 (germline): PRHDT, FYEKMQ (reference sequence). This CDR3 has 13 residues. V lost 5 bases, J lost 0 bases, and 8 bases lay in between.